The next 6 T cell receptor beta chains were all read from a single sample in a study of cytomegalovirus exposure and HLA in healthy donors. Both 60 Vbeta primers and 13 Jbeta primers went into the PCR. Method: immunoSEQ multiplex PCR; TCRdb's copy keeps in-frame clones and lacks some. The table shows 150,000 to 200,000 clones, with roughly 80% occurring only once. The sequencing sample was made of PBMCs. These receptors came from a woman under 40 in good health and CMV-seropositive.

The gene calls are TRBV14 and TRBJ1-6; 7 positions match TRBD1. The CDR3 is 17 residues long. From germline, CDR1 is SGHDN and CDR2 FVKESK. The ends lost 4 bases at V and 5 bases at J; junction bases unmatched: 11. The DNA of the CDR3 is TGTGCCAGCAGCCGAGGGGGCGTCGATTCCAATAATTCACCCCTCCACTTT. Translating it yields CASSRGGVDSNNSPLHF.

The chain combines TRBV5-1 with TRBJ2-7, with D hard to call. CDR3 size: 14 residues. The germline gives CDR1 SGHRS, CDR2 YFSETQ. Trimming took off 1 base at V and 0 bases at J, with 8 bases between the two ends. The CDR3 DNA reads as TGCGCCAGCAGCTTGTCAAGCTTCTCCTACGAGCAGTACTTC. It encodes CASSLSSFSYEQYF.

The CDR3 nucleotides read TGTGCCAGCTCACCACTGGAGAATGAAAAACTGTTTTTT. It is translated as CASSPLENEKLFF. The chain uses TRBV18 and TRBJ1-4, with unresolved D. This CDR3 has 13 residues. CDR1 KGHSH and CDR2 LQKENI come from the germline V gene. Trimming left V 1 base short and J 5 bases short, with 5 bases between.

A few counts support this clone. The J gene is TRBJ1-1, the V gene TRBV6-1; 8 bases are shared with TRBD1. Trimming removed 6 bases from V and 1 base from J; junction bases left unmatched: 7. The V gene's germline CDR1 is MNHNS and CDR2 SASEGT. This CDR3 spans 15 amino acids. CDR3 residues: CASRSDRERNTEAFF. The DNA for the CDR3 is TGTGCCAGCAGATCGGACAGGGAGAGGAACACTGAAGCTTTCTTT.

The V call is TRBV19, the J call TRBJ1-5, with D possibly matching TRBD1 (5 bases). This CDR3 is built from 13 residues. Germline assignment: CDR1 LNHDA and CDR2 SQIVND (reference sequence). V was shortened by 6 bases and J by 3 bases, with 9 bases between the two germline ends. The CDR3 sequence is CASRGTTNQPQHF. The CDR3 nucleotides are TGTGCCAGTAGGGGGACTACCAATCAGCCCCAGCATTTT.

V and J are TRBV5-1 and TRBJ2-2; D is unclear. V shed 0 bases and J shed 6 bases, with 6 bases lying between them. The CDR3 contains 13 residues. Per the germline V gene, CDR1 is SGHRS and CDR2 is YFSETQ. CDR3 bases: TGCGCCAGCAGCTTGGACTCGGCCGGGGAGCTGTTTTTT. It is translated as CASSLDSAGELFF.